This T cell receptor beta chain was captured by sequencing in a study of blood T cell repertoires in COVID-19. Study background: Sample material is recorded as cDNA or gDNA derived from T cells, B-cell-depleted T cells, or PBMCs.

This CDR3 spans 12 amino acids. The germline V gene has CDR1 SGHTA and CDR2 FQGNSA. V lost 2 bases to trimming and J lost 9 bases, with 8 bases between them. Original processing notes: The assay estimated nucleated cells by amplifying reference gene primers. Profiling relied on immunoSEQ multiplex PCR, and the TCRdb table lists in-frame clones only, not all of them. That table supplies the V and J calls and clone size; D and trimming were determined from the DNA. The sample lists nearly 300,000 clones, approximately 88% occurring once. The V call is TRBV7-2, the J call TRBJ2-1; maybe TRBD2 (5 bases). The sequencing input was peripheral blood. The sequence was collected from a woman between 25 and 40 years old who had recovered from COVID-19. The CDR3 DNA reads TGTGCCAGCAGCTTATATGAGGGTGAGCAGTTCTTC. As protein: CASSLYEGEQFF.